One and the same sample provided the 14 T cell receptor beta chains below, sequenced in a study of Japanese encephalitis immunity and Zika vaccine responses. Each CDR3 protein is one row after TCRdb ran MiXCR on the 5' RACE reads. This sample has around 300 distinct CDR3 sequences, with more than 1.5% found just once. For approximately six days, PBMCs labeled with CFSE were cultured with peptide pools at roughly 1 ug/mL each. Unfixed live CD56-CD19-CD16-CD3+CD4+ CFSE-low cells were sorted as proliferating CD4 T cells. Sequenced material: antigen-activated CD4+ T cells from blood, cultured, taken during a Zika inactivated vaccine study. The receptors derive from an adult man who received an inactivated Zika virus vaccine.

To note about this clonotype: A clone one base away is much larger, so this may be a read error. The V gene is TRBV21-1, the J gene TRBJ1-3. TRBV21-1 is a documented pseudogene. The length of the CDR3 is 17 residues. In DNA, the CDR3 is TGTGCCAGCAGCTCCACCAGGTGGAGGATAGCTGGAAACACCATATATTTT. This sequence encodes CASSSTRWRIAGNTIYF.

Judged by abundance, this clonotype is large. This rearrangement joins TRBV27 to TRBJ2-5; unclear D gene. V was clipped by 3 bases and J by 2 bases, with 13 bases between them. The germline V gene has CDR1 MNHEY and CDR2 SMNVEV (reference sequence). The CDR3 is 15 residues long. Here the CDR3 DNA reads TGTGCCAGCAGTTTGAATTTCATAAGGCAAGAGACCCAGTACTTC. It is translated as CASSLNFIRQETQYF.

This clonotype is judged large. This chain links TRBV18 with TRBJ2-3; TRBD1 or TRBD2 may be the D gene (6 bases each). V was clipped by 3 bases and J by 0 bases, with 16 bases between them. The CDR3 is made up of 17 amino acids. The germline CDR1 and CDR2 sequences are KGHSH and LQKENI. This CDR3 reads CASSPSLQGTSTDTQYF. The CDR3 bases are TGTGCCAGCTCACCTAGTCTTCAGGGGACTAGCACAGATACGCAGTATTTT.

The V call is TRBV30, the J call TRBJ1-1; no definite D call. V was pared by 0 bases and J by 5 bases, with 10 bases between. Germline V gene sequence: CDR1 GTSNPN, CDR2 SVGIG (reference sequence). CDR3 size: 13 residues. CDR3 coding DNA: TGTGCCTGGAGTGTCGGGGTCTGGACTGAAGCTTTCTTT. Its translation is CAWSVGVWTEAFF.

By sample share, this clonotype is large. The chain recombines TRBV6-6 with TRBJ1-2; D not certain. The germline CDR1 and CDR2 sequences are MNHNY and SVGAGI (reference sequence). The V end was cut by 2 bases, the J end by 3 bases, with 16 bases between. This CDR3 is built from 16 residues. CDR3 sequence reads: CASSYRHGGGDYGYTF. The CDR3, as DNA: TGTGCCAGCAGTTACAGACATGGAGGCGGAGACTATGGCTACACCTTC.

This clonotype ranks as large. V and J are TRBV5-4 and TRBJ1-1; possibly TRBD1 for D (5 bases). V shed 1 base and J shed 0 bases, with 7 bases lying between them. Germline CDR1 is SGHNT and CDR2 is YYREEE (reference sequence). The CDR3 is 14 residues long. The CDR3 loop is CASSLRGVNTEAFF. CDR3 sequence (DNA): TGTGCCAGCAGCTTGAGAGGGGTGAACACTGAAGCTTTCTTT.

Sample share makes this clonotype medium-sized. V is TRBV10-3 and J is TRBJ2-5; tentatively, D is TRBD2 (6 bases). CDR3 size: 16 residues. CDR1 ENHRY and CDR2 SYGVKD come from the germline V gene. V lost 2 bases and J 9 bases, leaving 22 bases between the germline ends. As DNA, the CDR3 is TGTGCCATCAGTGAGGGAGGCCCTGGGACTTCTGAGGCCCAGTACTTC. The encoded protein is CAISEGGPGTSEAQYF.

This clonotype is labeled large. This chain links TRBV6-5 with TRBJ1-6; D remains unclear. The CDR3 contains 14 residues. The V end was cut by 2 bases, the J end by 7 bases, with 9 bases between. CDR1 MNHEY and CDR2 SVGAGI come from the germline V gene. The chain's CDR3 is CASSYGPRNSPLHF. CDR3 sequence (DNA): TGTGCCAGCAGTTACGGACCGAGGAATTCACCCCTCCACTTT.

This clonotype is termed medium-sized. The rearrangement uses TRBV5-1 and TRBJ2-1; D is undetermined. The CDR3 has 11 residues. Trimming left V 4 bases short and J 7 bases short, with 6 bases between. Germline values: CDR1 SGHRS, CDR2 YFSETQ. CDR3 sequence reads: CASSAGNEQFF. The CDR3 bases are TGCGCCAGCAGCGCCGGGAATGAGCAGTTCTTC.

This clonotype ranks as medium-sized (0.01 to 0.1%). The CDR3 DNA follows: TGTGCCAGCAGTTTATTAGTCGGGGGGAACACCGGGGAGCTGTTTTTT. The encoded protein is CASSLLVGGNTGELFF. V gene TRBV12-3 or TRBV12-4 combines with J gene TRBJ2-2, with D possibly being TRBD2 (6 bases). Trimming shortened V by 2 bases and J by 1 base, and 11 bases separated the two germline ends. The CDR3 sequence is 16 residues long.

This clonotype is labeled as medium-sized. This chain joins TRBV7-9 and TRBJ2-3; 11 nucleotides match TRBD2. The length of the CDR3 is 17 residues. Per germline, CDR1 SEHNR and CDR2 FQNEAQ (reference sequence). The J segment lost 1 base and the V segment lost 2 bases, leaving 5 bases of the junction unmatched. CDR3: CASSLRPTSGGTDTQYF. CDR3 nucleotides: TGTGCCAGCAGCTTAAGGCCGACTAGCGGGGGCACAGATACGCAGTATTTT.

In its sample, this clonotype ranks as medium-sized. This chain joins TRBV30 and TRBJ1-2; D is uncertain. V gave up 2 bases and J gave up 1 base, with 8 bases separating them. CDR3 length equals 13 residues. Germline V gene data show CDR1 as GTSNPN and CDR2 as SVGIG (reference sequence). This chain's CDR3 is CAWSQAVNYGYTF. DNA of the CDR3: TGTGCCTGGAGTCAGGCAGTTAACTATGGCTACACCTTC.

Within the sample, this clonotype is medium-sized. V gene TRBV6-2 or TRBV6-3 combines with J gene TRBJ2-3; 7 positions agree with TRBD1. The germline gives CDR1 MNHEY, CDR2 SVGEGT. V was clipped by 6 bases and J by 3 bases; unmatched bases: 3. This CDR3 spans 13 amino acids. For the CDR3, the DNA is TGTGCCAGCAGGTACAGGGGAACAGATACGCAGTATTTT. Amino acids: CASRYRGTDTQYF.

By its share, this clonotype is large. The DNA for the CDR3 is TGCAGTGCTCCCGACCAGCGGGGGGGCACCTACGAGCAGTACTTC. This sequence encodes CSAPDQRGGTYEQYF. J is TRBJ2-7 and V is TRBV20-1; 10 positions match TRBD2. CDR1 is DFQATT, CDR2 SNEGSKA, per germline (reference sequence). The CDR3 consists of 15 residues. J lost 2 bases, V lost 5 bases, and 9 bases had no gene match.